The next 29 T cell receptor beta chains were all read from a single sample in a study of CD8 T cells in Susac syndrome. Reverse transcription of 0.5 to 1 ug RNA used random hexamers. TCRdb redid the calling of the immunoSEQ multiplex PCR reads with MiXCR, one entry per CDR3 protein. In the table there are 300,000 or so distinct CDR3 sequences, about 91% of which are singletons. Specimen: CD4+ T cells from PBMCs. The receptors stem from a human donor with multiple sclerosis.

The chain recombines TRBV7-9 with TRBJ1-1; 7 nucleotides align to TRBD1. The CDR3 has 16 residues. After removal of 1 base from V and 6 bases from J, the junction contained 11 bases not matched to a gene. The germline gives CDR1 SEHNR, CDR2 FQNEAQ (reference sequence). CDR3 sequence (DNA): TGTGCCAGCAGCTTAGGACATAGACAGGGTTGGGCTGAAGCTTTCTTT. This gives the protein CASSLGHRQGWAEAFF.

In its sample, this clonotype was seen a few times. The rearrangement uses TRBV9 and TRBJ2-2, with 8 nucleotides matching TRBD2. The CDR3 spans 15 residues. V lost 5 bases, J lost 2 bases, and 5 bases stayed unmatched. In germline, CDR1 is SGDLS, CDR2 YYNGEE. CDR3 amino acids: CASRRLAGNTGELFF. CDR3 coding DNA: TGTGCCAGCAGGCGTCTAGCGGGCAACACCGGGGAGCTGTTTTTT.

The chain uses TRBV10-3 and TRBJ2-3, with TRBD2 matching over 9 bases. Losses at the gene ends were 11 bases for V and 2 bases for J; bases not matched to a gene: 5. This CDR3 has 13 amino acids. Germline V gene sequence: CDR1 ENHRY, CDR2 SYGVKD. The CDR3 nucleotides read TGTGCCTCTAGCGGGACGACCACAGATACGCAGTATTTT. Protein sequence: CASSGTTTDTQYF.

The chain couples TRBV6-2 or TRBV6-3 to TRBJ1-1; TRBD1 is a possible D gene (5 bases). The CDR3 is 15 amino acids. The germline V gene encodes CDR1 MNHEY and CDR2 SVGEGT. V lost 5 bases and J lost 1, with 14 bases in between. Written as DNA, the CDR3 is TGTGCCAGCAGTCACTTGACAGCCCCGAACACTGAAGCTTTCTTT. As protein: CASSHLTAPNTEAFF.

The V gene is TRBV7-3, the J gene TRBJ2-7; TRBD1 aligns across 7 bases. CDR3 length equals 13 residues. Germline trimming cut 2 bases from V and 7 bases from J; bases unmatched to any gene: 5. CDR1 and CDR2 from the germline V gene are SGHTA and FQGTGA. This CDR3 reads CASSLYAGGEQYF. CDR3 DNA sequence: TGTGCCAGCAGCTTATACGCAGGGGGAGAGCAGTACTTC. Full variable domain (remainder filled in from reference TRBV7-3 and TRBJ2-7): GAGVSQTPSNKVTEKGKYVELRCDPISGHTALYWYRQSLGQGPEFLIYFQGTGAADDSGLPNDRFFAVRPEGSVSTLKIQRTERGDSAVYLCASSLYAGGEQYFGPGTRLTVT.

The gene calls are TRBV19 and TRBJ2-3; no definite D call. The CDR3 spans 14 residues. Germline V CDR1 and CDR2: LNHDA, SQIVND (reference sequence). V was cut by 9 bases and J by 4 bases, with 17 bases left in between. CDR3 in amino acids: CASAPRWFADTQYF. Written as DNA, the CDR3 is TGTGCCAGCGCTCCTAGGTGGTTCGCAGATACGCAGTATTTT.

The CDR3 here is CASGQGGNYGYTF. Here the CDR3 DNA reads TGTGCCAGCGGACAGGGGGGGAACTATGGCTACACCTTC. The chain has TRBV27 and TRBJ1-2, with TRBD1 matching over 10 bases. The V segment lost 8 bases and the J segment 2 bases; nucleotides outside the gene matches: 2. Germline CDR1 MNHEY, CDR2 SMNVEV (reference sequence). CDR3 length: 13 amino acids.

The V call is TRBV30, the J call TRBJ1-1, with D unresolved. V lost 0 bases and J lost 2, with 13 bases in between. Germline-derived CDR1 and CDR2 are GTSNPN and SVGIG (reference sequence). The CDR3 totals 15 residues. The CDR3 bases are TGTGCCTGGAGTGTAGGAAGCTTAGTTAACACTGAAGCTTTCTTT. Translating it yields CAWSVGSLVNTEAFF.

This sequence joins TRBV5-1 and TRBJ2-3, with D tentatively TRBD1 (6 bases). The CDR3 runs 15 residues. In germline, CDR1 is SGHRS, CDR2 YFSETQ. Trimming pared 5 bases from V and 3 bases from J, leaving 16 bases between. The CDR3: CASSREVGATDTQYF. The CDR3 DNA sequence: TGCGCCAGCAGTCGTGAGGTGGGGGCAACAGATACGCAGTATTTT.

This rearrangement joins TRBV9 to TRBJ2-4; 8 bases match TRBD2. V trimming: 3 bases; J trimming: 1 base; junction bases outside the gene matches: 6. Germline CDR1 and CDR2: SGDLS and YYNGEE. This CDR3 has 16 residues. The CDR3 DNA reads TGTGCCAGCAGCGCTGGCGGGGGGTTGGCCAAAAACATTCAGTACTTC. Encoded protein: CASSAGGGLAKNIQYF.

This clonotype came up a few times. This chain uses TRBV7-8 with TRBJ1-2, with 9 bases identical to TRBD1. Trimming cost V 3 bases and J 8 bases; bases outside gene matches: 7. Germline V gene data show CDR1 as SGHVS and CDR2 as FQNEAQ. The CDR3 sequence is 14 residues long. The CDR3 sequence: CASSLGQGVGGYTF. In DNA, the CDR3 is TGTGCCAGCAGCTTGGGACAGGGAGTAGGCGGCTACACCTTC.

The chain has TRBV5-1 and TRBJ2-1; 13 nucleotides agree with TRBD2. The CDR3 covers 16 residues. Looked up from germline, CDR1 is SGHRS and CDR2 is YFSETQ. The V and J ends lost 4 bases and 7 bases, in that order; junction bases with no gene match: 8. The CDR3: CASSPGTSGILNEQFF. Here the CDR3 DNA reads TGCGCCAGCAGCCCGGGGACTAGCGGGATCCTGAATGAGCAGTTCTTC. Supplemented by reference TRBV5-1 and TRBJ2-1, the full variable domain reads KAGVTQTPRYLIKTRGQQVTLSCSPISGHRSVSWYQQTPGQGLQFLFEYFSETQRNKGNFPGRFSGRQFSNSRSEMNVSTLELGDSALYLCASSPGTSGILNEQFFGPGTRLTVL.

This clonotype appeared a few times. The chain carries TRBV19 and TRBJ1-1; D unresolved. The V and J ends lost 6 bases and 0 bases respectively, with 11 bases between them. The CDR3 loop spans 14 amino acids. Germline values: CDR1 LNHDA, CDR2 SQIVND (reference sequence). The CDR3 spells CASSVTVMNTEAFF. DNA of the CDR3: TGTGCCAGTAGCGTGACCGTAATGAACACTGAAGCTTTCTTT.

In nucleotides, the CDR3 is TGTGCCAGCAGTTTCGGCGGGATCCGCCAGCCCCAGCATTTT. Residues: CASSFGGIRQPQHF. This rearrangement joins TRBV12-3 or TRBV12-4 to TRBJ1-5; no definite D call. Trimming pared 3 bases from V and 7 bases from J, leaving 13 bases between. This CDR3 has 14 amino acids.

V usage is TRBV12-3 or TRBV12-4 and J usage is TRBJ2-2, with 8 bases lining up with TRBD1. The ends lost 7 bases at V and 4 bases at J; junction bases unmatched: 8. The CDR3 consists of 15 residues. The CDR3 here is CASTRTGRGTGELFF. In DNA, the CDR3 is TGTGCCAGCACCCGGACAGGGCGGGGCACCGGGGAGCTGTTTTTT.

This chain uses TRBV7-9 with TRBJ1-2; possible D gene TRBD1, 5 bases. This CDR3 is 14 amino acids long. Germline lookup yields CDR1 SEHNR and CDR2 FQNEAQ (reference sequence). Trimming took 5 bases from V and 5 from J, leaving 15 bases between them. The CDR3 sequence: CASSRTGGRYGYTF. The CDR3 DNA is TGTGCCAGCAGCCGCACCGGGGGACGATATGGCTACACCTTC. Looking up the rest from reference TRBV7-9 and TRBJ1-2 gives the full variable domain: DTGVSQNPRHKITKRGQNVTFRCDPISEHNRLYWYRQTLGQGPEFLTYFQNEAQLEKSRLLSDRFSAERPKGSFSTLEIQRTEQGDSAMYLCASSRTGGRYGYTFGSGTRLTVV.

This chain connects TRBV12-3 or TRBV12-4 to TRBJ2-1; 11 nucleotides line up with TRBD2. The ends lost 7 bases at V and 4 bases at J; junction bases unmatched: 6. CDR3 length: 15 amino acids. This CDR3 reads CASTIAGGQYNEQFF. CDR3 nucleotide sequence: TGTGCCAGCACTATAGCGGGGGGGCAGTACAATGAGCAGTTCTTC.

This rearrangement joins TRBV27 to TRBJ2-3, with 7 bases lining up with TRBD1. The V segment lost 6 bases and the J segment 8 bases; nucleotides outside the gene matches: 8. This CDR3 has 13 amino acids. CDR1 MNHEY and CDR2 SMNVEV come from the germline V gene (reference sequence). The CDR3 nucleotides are TGTGCCAGCAGGGCCACAGGGGTGACTACGCAGTATTTT. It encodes CASRATGVTTQYF.

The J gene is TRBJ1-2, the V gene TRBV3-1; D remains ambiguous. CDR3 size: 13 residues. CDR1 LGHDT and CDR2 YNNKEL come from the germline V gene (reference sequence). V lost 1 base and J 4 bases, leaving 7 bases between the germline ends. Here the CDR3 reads CASSQASTYGYTF. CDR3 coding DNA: TGTGCCAGCAGCCAAGCGAGCACCTATGGCTACACCTTC.

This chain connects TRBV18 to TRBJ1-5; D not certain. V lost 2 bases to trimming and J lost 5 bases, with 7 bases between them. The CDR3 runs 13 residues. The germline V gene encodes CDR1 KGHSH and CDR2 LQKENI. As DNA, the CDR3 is TGTGCCAGCTCACCAGGGCAGCATCAGCCCCAGCATTTT. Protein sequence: CASSPGQHQPQHF.

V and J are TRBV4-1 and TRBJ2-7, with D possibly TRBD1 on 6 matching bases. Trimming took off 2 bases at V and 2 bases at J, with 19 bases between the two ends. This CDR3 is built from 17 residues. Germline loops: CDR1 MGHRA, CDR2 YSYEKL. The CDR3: CASSQMGRGSPTYEQYF. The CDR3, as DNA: TGCGCCAGCAGCCAAATGGGTAGGGGGTCACCTACCTACGAGCAGTACTTC.

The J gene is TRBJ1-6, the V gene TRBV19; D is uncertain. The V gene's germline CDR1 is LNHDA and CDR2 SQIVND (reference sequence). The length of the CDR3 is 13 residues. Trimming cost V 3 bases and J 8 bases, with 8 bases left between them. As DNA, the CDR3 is TGTGCCAGTAGTATCAGTTGGGATTCACCCCTCCACTTT. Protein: CASSISWDSPLHF.

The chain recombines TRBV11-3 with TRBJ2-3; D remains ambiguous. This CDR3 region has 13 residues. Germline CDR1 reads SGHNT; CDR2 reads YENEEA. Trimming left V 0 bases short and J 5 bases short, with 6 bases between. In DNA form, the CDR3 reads TGTGCCAGCAGCTTAGAAAATGGAGATACGCAGTATTTT. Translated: CASSLENGDTQYF.

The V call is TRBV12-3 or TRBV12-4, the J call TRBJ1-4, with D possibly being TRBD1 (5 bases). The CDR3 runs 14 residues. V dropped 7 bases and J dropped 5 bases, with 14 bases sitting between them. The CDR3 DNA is TGTGCCAGCACCACCCGAGGGGTCAATGAAAAACTGTTTTTT. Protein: CASTTRGVNEKLFF.

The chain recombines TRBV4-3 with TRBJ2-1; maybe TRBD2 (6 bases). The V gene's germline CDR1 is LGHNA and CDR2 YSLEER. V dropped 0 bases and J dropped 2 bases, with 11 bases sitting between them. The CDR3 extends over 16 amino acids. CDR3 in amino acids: CASSQEPREAYNEQFF. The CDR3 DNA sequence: TGCGCCAGCAGCCAAGAGCCCAGGGAGGCCTACAATGAGCAGTTCTTC.

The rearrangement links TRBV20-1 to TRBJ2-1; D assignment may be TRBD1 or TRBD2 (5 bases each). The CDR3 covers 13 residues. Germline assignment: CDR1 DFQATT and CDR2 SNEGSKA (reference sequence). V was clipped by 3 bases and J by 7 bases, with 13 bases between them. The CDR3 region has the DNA TGCAGTGCTAGTCCGGGACGGAAAAATGAGCAGTTCTTC. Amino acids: CSASPGRKNEQFF.

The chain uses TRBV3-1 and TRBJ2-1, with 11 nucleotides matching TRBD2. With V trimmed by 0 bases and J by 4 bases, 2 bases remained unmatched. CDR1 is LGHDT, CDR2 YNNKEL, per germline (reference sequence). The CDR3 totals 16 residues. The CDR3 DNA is TGTGCCAGCAGCCAAGAGCTAGCGGGGGGTTACAATGAGCAGTTCTTC. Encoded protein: CASSQELAGGYNEQFF.

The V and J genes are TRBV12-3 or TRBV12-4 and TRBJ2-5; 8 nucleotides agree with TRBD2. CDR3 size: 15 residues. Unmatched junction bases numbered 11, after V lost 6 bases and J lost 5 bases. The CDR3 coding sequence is TGTGCCAGCAGACCCGAGACTAGCGTCTGGGAGACCCAGTACTTC. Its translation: CASRPETSVWETQYF.

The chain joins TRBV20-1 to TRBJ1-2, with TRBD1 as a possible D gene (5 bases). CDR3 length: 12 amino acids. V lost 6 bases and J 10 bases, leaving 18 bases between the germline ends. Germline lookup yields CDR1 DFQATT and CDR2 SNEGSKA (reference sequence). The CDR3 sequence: CSAHDRPVAYTF. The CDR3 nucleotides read TGCAGTGCGCATGACAGACCCGTAGCCTACACCTTC.